The 16 T cell receptor beta chains presented below share a single source sample, sequenced in a study of OX40 agonist ivuxolimab in advanced cancers. The table came from immunoSEQ multiplex PCR; TCRdb's copy has only in-frame clones and leaves some out. In the table there are roughly 70,000 clones, approximately 78% of which are singletons. The sample consisted of CD4+ or CD8+ T cells sorted from blood, taken in a trial of the OX40 agonist ivuxolimab. These receptors all stem from an adult with an advanced solid tumor such as melanoma, head and neck, liver or kidney cancer.

A single count supports this clone. The chain carries TRBV10-3 and TRBJ2-7; D gene uncertain. This CDR3 comprises 12 residues. Germline CDR1 is ENHRY and CDR2 is SYGVKD. Deletions cut 0 bases from V and 3 bases from J, with 3 bases between. CDR3 amino acids: CAISESSYEQYF. In nucleotides, the CDR3 is TGTGCCATCAGTGAGTCGAGCTACGAGCAGTACTTC.

This chain links TRBV7-3 with TRBJ2-2; D perhaps matches TRBD2 (5 bases). From germline, CDR1 is SGHTA and CDR2 FQGTGA. Trimming left V 4 bases short and J 5 bases short, with 11 bases between. This CDR3 region has 14 residues. CDR3 DNA: TGTGCCAGCAGCTCGGGGTACCGGACCGGGGAGCTGTTTTTT. This translates into CASSSGYRTGELFF. Full variable domain (remainder filled in from reference TRBV7-3 and TRBJ2-2): GAGVSQTPSNKVTEKGKYVELRCDPISGHTALYWYRQSLGQGPEFLIYFQGTGAADDSGLPNDRFFAVRPEGSVSTLKIQRTERGDSAVYLCASSSGYRTGELFFGEGSRLTVL.

The V gene is TRBV6-6, the J gene TRBJ2-1; D perhaps matches TRBD1 (5 bases). The germline V gene has CDR1 MNHNY and CDR2 SVGAGI (reference sequence). The CDR3 loop spans 13 amino acids. V lost 4 bases to trimming and J lost 10 bases, with 14 bases between them. The CDR3 loop reads CASSSMTVPEQFF. The CDR3 coding sequence is TGTGCCAGCAGTTCAATGACAGTCCCGGAGCAGTTCTTC.

Points on this clone: Germline and junction disagree at one end, which may indicate a read error. The rearrangement uses TRBV2 and TRBJ2-7; 9 nucleotides match TRBD1. Germline V gives CDR1 SNHLY, CDR2 FYNNEI. The CDR3 is 13 amino acids. The CDR3 sequence is CASSVRERDREEF. CDR3 DNA sequence: TGTGCCAGCTCCGTACGAGAGAGGGACAGGGAAGAGTTC.

The chain couples TRBV29-1 to TRBJ1-2; a possible D gene is TRBD1 (6 bases). Germline CDR1 reads SQVTM; CDR2 reads ANQGSEA. This CDR3 contains 12 residues. V was pared by 5 bases and J by 3 bases, with 10 bases between. CDR3 sequence (DNA): TGCAGCGTTAGATCAGGGGACTATGGCTACACCTTC. Translated: CSVRSGDYGYTF.

The J gene is TRBJ1-5, the V gene TRBV6-1; 8 bases fit TRBD1. CDR3 size: 15 residues. Germline V CDR1 and CDR2: MNHNS, SASEGT. The V gene end was trimmed by 8 bases and the J gene end by 5 bases; junction bases not matched to a gene: 11. CDR3 protein: CASQTGTGVYQPQHF. In DNA, the CDR3 is TGTGCCAGCCAAACCGGGACAGGTGTCTATCAGCCCCAGCATTTT.

This clone was observed a few times. V gene TRBV10-3 combines with J gene TRBJ2-7, with TRBD1 matching over 8 bases. The length of the CDR3 is 14 residues. Germline V gene sequence: CDR1 ENHRY, CDR2 SYGVKD. The trim removed 3 bases at V and 2 bases at J, leaving 3 bases unmatched. The CDR3 sequence: CAISDDRGTYEQYF. DNA for the CDR3: TGTGCCATCAGTGACGACAGGGGAACCTACGAGCAGTACTTC.

The rearrangement uses TRBV7-2 and TRBJ1-4; TRBD1 might be the D (5 bases). Germline-derived CDR1 and CDR2 are SGHTA and FQGNSA. The CDR3 sequence is 15 residues long. The ends were cut back, 5 bases at V and 1 base at J, with 11 bases in the middle. The CDR3: CASSPRQRTNEKLFF. The CDR3 DNA reads TGTGCCAGCAGCCCAAGACAGCGAACTAATGAAAAACTGTTTTTT.

This sequence joins TRBV29-1 and TRBJ2-1; 12 nucleotides line up with TRBD2. Trimming cost V 1 base and J 9 bases; bases outside gene matches: 4. Germline V gene data show CDR1 as SQVTM and CDR2 as ANQGSEA. The CDR3 loop spans 14 amino acids. The CDR3 spells CSVEVTSGSGEQFF. DNA of the CDR3: TGCAGCGTTGAAGTGACTAGCGGGAGCGGTGAGCAGTTCTTC.

The CDR3 DNA reads TGCGCCAGCAGCTTGTTGCTGGTAAACTCTGGGGCCAACGTCCTGACTTTC. Protein: CASSLLLVNSGANVLTF. This chain connects TRBV5-1 to TRBJ2-6; D unclear. The CDR3 runs to 17 residues. The germline V gene has CDR1 SGHRS and CDR2 YFSETQ. With 1 base removed from V and 0 bases from J, the gap between germline ends came to 11 bases.

The chain uses TRBV2 and TRBJ1-2, with D maybe TRBD1 (6 bases). Germline CDR1 is SNHLY and CDR2 is FYNNEI. The CDR3 is made up of 13 amino acids. The germline V and J ends were trimmed by 6 bases and 8 bases, with 16 bases remaining between them. DNA of the CDR3: TGTGCCAGCAGCCTCGGAGGACAGTTGGGCTACACCTTC. It specifies CASSLGGQLGYTF.

This rearrangement joins TRBV7-3 to TRBJ2-1; tentative D call: TRBD2 (5 bases). CDR1 is SGHTA and CDR2 is FQGTGA in the germline V gene. The V gene lost 5 bases and the J gene lost 8 bases, with 13 bases spanning the gap. The CDR3 has 13 amino acids. CDR3 nucleotides: TGTGCCAGCAGCCTACAGACCGGGGATGAGCAGTTCTTC. It yields the protein CASSLQTGDEQFF.

The J gene is TRBJ2-5, the V gene TRBV14; D is undetermined. The DNA end lines up better with TRBJ2-7; the J call may be wrong. The germline V gene encodes CDR1 SGHDN and CDR2 FVKESK. The CDR3 sequence is 10 residues long. Written as DNA, the CDR3 is TGTGCCAGCAGCCAATACGAGCAGTACTTC. As protein: CASSQYEQYF.

This sequence joins TRBV27 and TRBJ1-1; the match to TRBD1 covers 7 bases. This CDR3 spans 16 amino acids. V shed 0 bases, J shed 4 bases, and the junction held 8 bases outside the gene matches. Germline V gene data show CDR1 as MNHEY and CDR2 as SMNVEV (reference sequence). The CDR3 is CASSLSLNRGSTEAFF. DNA of the CDR3: TGTGCCAGCAGTTTATCCCTAAACAGGGGATCCACTGAAGCTTTCTTT.

J is TRBJ2-1 and V is TRBV19; D is perhaps TRBD2 (5 bases). This CDR3 contains 13 residues. Germline-derived CDR1 and CDR2 are LNHDA and SQIVND (reference sequence). Trimming took off 5 bases at V and 8 bases at J, with 13 bases between the two ends. The DNA for the CDR3 is TGTGCCAGTAGTCCCCGCTGGGGAGATGAGCAGTTCTTC. Its translation: CASSPRWGDEQFF.

The chain couples TRBV15 to TRBJ1-2; D possibly corresponds to TRBD1 (5 bases). The CDR3 loop spans 13 amino acids. CDR1 and CDR2 (germline): LNHNV, YYDKDF (reference sequence). The V end was cut by 1 base, the J end by 2 bases, with 5 bases between. Here the CDR3 DNA reads TGTGCCACCAGCAGAGCAGGGAACTATGGCTACACCTTC. Translation: CATSRAGNYGYTF. The full variable domain, completed using reference TRBV15 and TRBJ1-2, is DAMVIQNPRYQVTQFGKPVTLSCSQTLNHNVMYWYQQKSSQAPKLLFHYYDKDFNNEADTPDNFQSRRPNTSFCFLDIRSPGLGDTAMYLCATSRAGNYGYTFGSGTRLTVV.